The 4 T cell receptor beta chains reported below all come from one sample, sequenced in a study of control samples from healthy donors and cancer patients. This table comes from immunoSEQ multiplex PCR, and its TCRdb copy is limited to in-frame clones, with some not included. The data contain approximately 86,000 clones, approximately 95% of them seen just once; the ten biggest clones take up approximately 1.5%. Sequences were obtained from blood. Receptors originate from a woman aged 25-40 years in good health.

This clone occurred once. The V call is TRBV9, the J call TRBJ1-2; D might be TRBD1 (5 bases). The CDR3 sequence is 15 residues long. CDR1 is SGDLS, CDR2 YYNGEE, per germline. The V gene lost 0 bases and the J gene lost 3 bases, with 12 bases spanning the gap. In DNA form, the CDR3 reads TGTGCCAGCAGCGTAGGGTCAGAGGGGCACTATGGCTACACCTTC. Translation gives CASSVGSEGHYGYTF.

The CDR3 is CASSLLRVSPLHF. CDR3 DNA: TGTGCCAGCAGCCTCCTCCGAGTTTCACCCCTCCACTTT. The chain joins TRBV14 to TRBJ1-6; unclear D gene. Germline CDR1 is SGHDN and CDR2 is FVKESK. The CDR3 sequence is 13 residues long. The ends were cut back, 4 bases at V and 9 bases at J, with 10 bases in the middle.

The rearrangement links TRBV20-1 to TRBJ2-7; no firm D call. Germline V lookup: CDR1 DFQATT, CDR2 SNEGSKA (reference sequence). The CDR3 has 12 residues. Trimming stripped 3 bases from V and 3 bases from J, with 9 bases between. CDR3 DNA: TGCAGTGCTAGTTCTTCCTTCTACGAGCAGTACTTC. Translated: CSASSSFYEQYF.

The V call is TRBV27, the J call TRBJ1-2, with a weak D call TRBD1 (6 bases). V was pared by 5 bases and J by 8 bases, with 18 bases between. Germline V gene sequence: CDR1 MNHEY, CDR2 SMNVEV (reference sequence). This CDR3 has 14 amino acids. The CDR3: CASSGAGEYGGYTF. DNA of the CDR3: TGTGCCAGCAGTGGGGCAGGGGAGTATGGAGGCTACACCTTC.